There are many counts of the clone carrying this TCR beta chain. The antigen is not known. The record originates from a study of T cell repertoires in cytomegalovirus infection. Notes on the study in general: The cumulative frequency of public TCR beta families identified carriers of CMV plus the relevant HLA. The ex vivo response showed dominance by HLA-C-restricted CMV-specific TCR beta clonotypes.

TCRdb ran MiXCR on the reads and lists one entry per CDR3 protein. The data show about 300,000 distinct CDR3 sequences, with around 9.6% seen just once and over 2.5% held by the top ten. Trimming removed 8 bases from V and 0 bases from J; junction bases left unmatched: 3. Germline CDR1 and CDR2: ENHRY and SYGVKD. The CDR3 runs 13 residues. This chain uses TRBV10-3 with TRBJ1-2, with 7 positions matching TRBD1. The source of this sequence is a human donor in good health (CMV status not recorded). Some clones in this sample may be carry-over from other donors' samples. Sequences were obtained from PBMCs. The DNA of the CDR3 is TGTGCCATCGGACAGGAGACTAACTATGGCTACACCTTC. Translation gives CAIGQETNYGYTF.